Below, 24 T cell receptor beta chains from the same sample are listed, as sequenced in a study of cytotoxic CD8 clonotypes in ibrutinib-treated CLL. Measured with immunoSEQ multiplex PCR; TCRdb has only the in-frame clones, and not every one. The sample consists of around 150,000 clones, 88% of them appearing once. The sequenced sample was PBMCs, obtained at disease progression, from a patient treated with ibrutinib. All receptors come from a human donor with chronic lymphocytic leukemia.

The chain combines TRBV28 with TRBJ1-2; 11 bases align to TRBD1. Trimming cost V 2 bases and J 7 bases; bases outside gene matches: 15. The CDR3 is 18 residues long. Germline CDR1 MDHEN, CDR2 SYDVKM. The chain's CDR3 is CASSLKWGRTGGDFGYTF. CDR3 DNA sequence: TGTGCCAGCAGTTTAAAGTGGGGGCGGACAGGGGGCGATTTTGGCTACACCTTC.

The rearrangement links TRBV7-2 to TRBJ1-3; 7 bases map to TRBD1. CDR1 and CDR2 (germline): SGHTA, FQGNSA. The CDR3 has 14 residues. V shed 4 bases and J 7 bases; nucleotides not matched to a gene: 7. The CDR3 reads CASSSPGQRNTIYF. The CDR3 nucleotides read TGTGCCAGCAGCTCCCCGGGACAGAGGAACACCATATATTTT.

This clone has a handful of counts. The rearrangement uses TRBV9 and TRBJ2-7; tentative D call: TRBD2 (5 bases). Trimming removed 0 bases at V and 0 bases at J, with 7 bases between. The CDR3 runs to 14 residues. The germline gives CDR1 SGDLS, CDR2 YYNGEE. The CDR3: CASSVERNSYEQYF. In DNA form, the CDR3 reads TGTGCCAGCAGCGTAGAGCGGAACTCCTACGAGCAGTACTTC.

J is TRBJ2-5 and V is TRBV27; D remains ambiguous. CDR1 and CDR2 (germline): MNHEY, SMNVEV (reference sequence). V was trimmed by 6 bases and J by 3 bases, leaving 14 bases between them. The CDR3 totals 14 residues. The CDR3 region is CASSTPGTKETQYF. CDR3 bases: TGTGCCAGCAGCACGCCGGGCACCAAAGAGACCCAGTACTTC.

This clone has more than one count but fewer than ten. The chain has TRBV4-1 and TRBJ2-1, with D hard to call. Germline lookup yields CDR1 MGHRA and CDR2 YSYEKL. The CDR3 has 17 residues. Trimming left V 0 bases short and J 8 bases short, with 20 bases between. Here the CDR3 reads CASSQDSRFRQAHEQFF. CDR3 sequence (DNA): TGCGCCAGCAGCCAAGATAGTCGATTTCGGCAGGCCCATGAGCAGTTCTTC.

The rearrangement joins TRBV2 to TRBJ2-7, with 9 bases fitting TRBD1. With V trimmed by 7 bases and J by 3 bases, 4 bases remained unmatched. The CDR3 runs 13 residues. CDR1 is SNHLY and CDR2 is FYNNEI in the germline V gene. CDR3 in amino acids: CASMRDRDYEQYF. The CDR3 nucleotides are TGTGCCAGCATGAGGGACAGGGACTACGAGCAGTACTTC.

This chain uses TRBV10-1 with TRBJ1-2; perhaps TRBD1 as D (6 bases). The CDR3 loop spans 17 amino acids. Trimming took off 1 base at V and 5 bases at J, with 20 bases between the two ends. In germline, CDR1 is WNHNN, CDR2 SYGVQD (reference sequence). The CDR3 is CASSEFRLRDQGYGYTF. CDR3 DNA: TGCGCCAGCAGTGAGTTCCGACTACGTGATCAGGGGTATGGCTACACCTTC.

This chain uses TRBV7-9 with TRBJ2-7; D perhaps matches TRBD2 (5 bases). This CDR3 has 14 residues. The germline V gene encodes CDR1 SEHNR and CDR2 FQNEAQ (reference sequence). V was clipped by 4 bases and J by 3 bases, with 13 bases between them. The DNA of the CDR3 is TGTGCCAGCAGCTACGGACGGGAAATCTACGAGCAGTACTTC. It translates to CASSYGREIYEQYF. Full variable domain (rest looked up from reference TRBV7-9 and TRBJ2-7): DTGVSQNPRHKITKRGQNVTFRCDPISEHNRLYWYRQTLGQGPEFLTYFQNEAQLEKSRLLSDRFSAERPKGSFSTLEIQRTEQGDSAMYLCASSYGREIYEQYFGPGTRLTVT.

The chain has TRBV5-1 and TRBJ2-5; TRBD1 agrees at 8 bases. The CDR3 totals 15 residues. Trimming cost V 5 bases and J 5 bases; bases outside gene matches: 11. Germline V gene sequence: CDR1 SGHRS, CDR2 YFSETQ. The CDR3 loop is CASSFPGGRTETQYF. The CDR3 DNA follows: TGCGCCAGCAGTTTCCCAGGGGGCCGAACGGAGACCCAGTACTTC.

The chain joins TRBV9 to TRBJ2-3; 9 bases line up with TRBD2. CDR1 is SGDLS and CDR2 is YYNGEE in the germline V gene. The J segment lost 4 bases and the V segment lost 1 base, leaving 7 bases of the junction unmatched. This CDR3 comprises 16 residues. In nucleotides, the CDR3 is TGTGCCAGCAGCGTAACTCGGACTAGCGCTTCAGATACGCAGTATTTT. This sequence encodes CASSVTRTSASDTQYF.

V gene TRBV7-8 combines with J gene TRBJ2-7; 12 nucleotides agree with TRBD1. The V segment lost 4 bases and the J segment 5 bases; nucleotides outside the gene matches: 9. The CDR3 is 16 amino acids. Germline CDR1 SGHVS, CDR2 FQNEAQ. CDR3 residues: CASSSRRDRGQNEQYF. Here the CDR3 DNA reads TGTGCCAGCAGCTCCCGGAGGGACAGGGGGCAAAACGAGCAGTACTTC.

V is TRBV6-6 and J is TRBJ2-5, with TRBD2 matching over 14 bases. V shed 5 bases, J shed 5 bases, and the junction held 4 bases outside the gene matches. The CDR3 length is 15 residues. Germline values: CDR1 MNHNY, CDR2 SVGAGI (reference sequence). The CDR3 spells CASSPGLAGVETQYF. The CDR3 DNA sequence: TGTGCCAGCAGTCCGGGACTAGCGGGAGTGGAGACCCAGTACTTC.

This clone was observed once. The chain couples TRBV10-3 to TRBJ2-6, with D possibly being TRBD2 (6 bases). This CDR3 has 15 amino acids. V shed 10 bases and J shed 1 base, with 14 bases lying between them. Germline CDR1 and CDR2: ENHRY and SYGVKD. In DNA form, the CDR3 reads TGTGCCACCGCGGGACCGAGATCTGGGGCCAACGTCCTGACTTTC. Its translation: CATAGPRSGANVLTF.

The chain is built from TRBV9 and TRBJ1-2; 9 bases align to TRBD1. This CDR3 is built from 16 residues. The ends lost 3 bases at V and 1 base at J; junction bases unmatched: 7. CDR1 SGDLS and CDR2 YYNGEE come from the germline V gene. In DNA form, the CDR3 reads TGTGCCAGCAGCGCGACGACAGGGGGAGGTAACTATGGCTACACCTTC. Protein product: CASSATTGGGNYGYTF.

The rearrangement uses TRBV6-5 and TRBJ1-2; the match to TRBD1 covers 9 bases. Germline loops: CDR1 MNHEY, CDR2 SVGAGI. The trim removed 2 bases at V and 2 bases at J, leaving 3 bases unmatched. The CDR3 runs to 15 residues. This CDR3 reads CASSYDTGGNYGYTF. CDR3 bases: TGTGCCAGCAGTTACGATACAGGGGGCAACTATGGCTACACCTTC.

The count of this clone is one. The rearrangement joins TRBV9 to TRBJ2-1, with 7 bases lining up with TRBD2. V shed 0 bases, J shed 13 bases, and the junction held 7 bases outside the gene matches. Germline loops: CDR1 SGDLS, CDR2 YYNGEE. The CDR3 extends over 13 amino acids. The CDR3 reads CASSVGAAGAQFF. Written as DNA, the CDR3 is TGTGCCAGCAGCGTAGGGGCGGCGGGAGCCCAGTTCTTC.

The rearrangement uses TRBV19 and TRBJ2-3; 8 nucleotides match TRBD1. Germline lookup yields CDR1 LNHDA and CDR2 SQIVND (reference sequence). This CDR3 comprises 16 residues. Losses at the gene ends were 5 bases for V and 4 bases for J; bases not matched to a gene: 11. The CDR3 region has the DNA TGTGCCAGTAGTGTACAGACAGGGGATCACGCAGATACGCAGTATTTT. Amino acids: CASSVQTGDHADTQYF.

This chain links TRBV29-1 with TRBJ2-7; D not certain. The CDR3 spans 12 residues. Germline V gives CDR1 SQVTM, CDR2 ANQGSEA. The V gene lost 0 bases and the J gene lost 10 bases, with 13 bases spanning the gap. The CDR3 region is CSVEDDQWSQYF. The DNA for the CDR3 is TGCAGCGTTGAAGACGATCAATGGTCTCAGTACTTC.

The genes are TRBV2 and TRBJ2-2; TRBD2 is a possible D gene (5 bases). CDR1 is SNHLY and CDR2 is FYNNEI in the germline V gene. V was cut by 4 bases and J by 13 bases, with 16 bases left in between. CDR3 size: 13 residues. The CDR3 spells CASSGLSGGGLFF. CDR3 in DNA: TGTGCCAGCAGTGGATTAAGCGGTGGCGGGCTGTTTTTT.

This clone was seen only once. This sequence joins TRBV5-1 and TRBJ2-3, with 10 bases aligning to TRBD1. Per the germline V gene, CDR1 is SGHRS and CDR2 is YFSETQ. Trimming removed 3 bases from V and 2 bases from J; junction bases left unmatched: 6. The CDR3 spans 16 residues. CDR3 sequence: CASSWTGGQATDTQYF. CDR3 bases: TGCGCCAGCAGCTGGACAGGGGGGCAGGCCACAGATACGCAGTATTTT.

The rearrangement joins TRBV7-3 to TRBJ2-7; D unclear. Germline CDR1 and CDR2: SGHTA and FQGTGA. V was cut by 1 base and J by 6 bases, with 10 bases left in between. The CDR3 runs 13 residues. The CDR3 spells CASSLNSEGEQYF. CDR3 DNA sequence: TGTGCCAGCAGCTTAAACTCGGAAGGCGAGCAGTACTTC.

The chain combines TRBV6-1 with TRBJ1-5, with D unclear. CDR3 length: 14 amino acids. Per germline, CDR1 MNHNS and CDR2 SASEGT. Trimming took 4 bases from V and 0 from J, leaving 7 bases between them. CDR3 protein: CASSADYSNQPQHF. The DNA for the CDR3 is TGTGCCAGCAGTGCAGATTATAGCAATCAGCCCCAGCATTTT.

The chain carries TRBV9 and TRBJ2-7; D uncertain. The CDR3 has 14 residues. Per germline, CDR1 SGDLS and CDR2 YYNGEE. V was pared by 0 bases and J by 9 bases, with 16 bases between. CDR3 amino acids: CASSVGAFTSTQYF. The DNA for the CDR3 is TGTGCCAGCAGCGTAGGGGCATTTACGAGTACGCAGTACTTC.

This clone showed up just once. The chain joins TRBV19 to TRBJ2-7, with D maybe TRBD2 (7 bases). Germline V gives CDR1 LNHDA, CDR2 SQIVND (reference sequence). V gave up 4 bases and J gave up 3 bases, with 16 bases separating them. This CDR3 has 15 amino acids. In DNA form, the CDR3 reads TGTGCCAGTAGTAACCCGCCTAGGGGGGGCTACGAGCAGTACTTC. This sequence encodes CASSNPPRGGYEQYF.